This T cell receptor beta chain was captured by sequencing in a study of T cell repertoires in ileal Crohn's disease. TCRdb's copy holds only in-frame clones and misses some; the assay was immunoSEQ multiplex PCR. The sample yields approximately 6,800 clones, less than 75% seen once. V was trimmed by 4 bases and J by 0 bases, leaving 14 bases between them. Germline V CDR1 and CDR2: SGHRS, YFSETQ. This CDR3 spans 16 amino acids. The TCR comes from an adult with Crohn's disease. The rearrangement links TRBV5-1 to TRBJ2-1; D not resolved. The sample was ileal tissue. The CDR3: CASSPAVVSSYNEQFF. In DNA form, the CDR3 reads TGCGCCAGCAGCCCGGCGGTCGTAAGCTCCTACAATGAGCAGTTCTTC. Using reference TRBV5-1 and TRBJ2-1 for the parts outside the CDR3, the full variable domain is KAGVTQTPRYLIKTRGQQVTLSCSPISGHRSVSWYQQTPGQGLQFLFEYFSETQRNKGNFPGRFSGRQFSNSRSEMNVSTLELGDSALYLCASSPAVVSSYNEQFFGPGTRLTVL.